This TCR beta chain was captured by sequencing in a study of control samples from healthy donors and cancer patients. Data came from immunoSEQ multiplex PCR; TCRdb stores just in-frame clones and leaves some out. The data hold approximately 97,000 clones, with around 85% observed a single time. The CDR3 consists of 15 residues. CDR1 is SEHNR and CDR2 is FQNEAQ in the germline V gene (reference sequence). V was clipped by 5 bases and J by 0 bases, with 8 bases between them. The sequenced sample was blood. The chain carries TRBV7-9 and TRBJ1-6; D is undetermined. This clonotype originated in a man aged 30 to 45 in good health. The CDR3 DNA reads TGTGCCAGCAGCGGGTCGAGCTCCTATAATTCACCCCTCCACTTT. Translation gives CASSGSSSYNSPLHF. Combining the CDR3 with reference TRBV7-9 and TRBJ1-6 gives the whole variable domain DTGVSQNPRHKITKRGQNVTFRCDPISEHNRLYWYRQTLGQGPEFLTYFQNEAQLEKSRLLSDRFSAERPKGSFSTLEIQRTEQGDSAMYLCASSGSSSYNSPLHFGNGTRLTVT.